Listed below are T cell receptor beta chains from one sample, sequenced in a study of blood T cell repertoires in COVID-19. The table came from immunoSEQ multiplex PCR; TCRdb's copy has only in-frame clones and leaves some out. Of about 59,000 clones in the sample, 81% are singletons; the top ten hold 25% to 35%. What was sequenced was peripheral blood. These receptors were taken from a woman older than 75 with active or convalescent COVID-19. The CDR3 runs from the conserved cysteine through the conserved F or W. Each record gives: CDR3 length, V gene, clone size, D gene, J gene, CDR3 DNA, CDR3 protein. A D gene is named only where the DNA matches it firmly. Clone size is given for some rows only: seen once, a few or many times, or a class if the clone is expanded.

CDR3 length: 16
V gene: TRBV5-1
clone size: -
D gene: TRBD2
J gene: TRBJ2-1
CDR3 DNA: TGCGCCAGCAGCTTGGGAGGTTCGGGGGGTTGGAATGAGCAGTTCTTC
CDR3 protein: CASSLGGSGGWNEQFF

CDR3 length: 14
V gene: TRBV19
clone size: -
D gene: -
J gene: TRBJ1-1
CDR3 DNA: TGTGCCAGTAGCAGGCGACAGGTGAACACTGAAGCTTTCTTT
CDR3 protein: CASSRRQVNTEAFF

CDR3 length: 14
V gene: TRBV19
clone size: -
D gene: TRBD1
J gene: TRBJ1-2
CDR3 DNA: TGTGCCAGTAGTATAGCCCGACAGGGTTTTGGCTACACCTTC
CDR3 protein: CASSIARQGFGYTF

CDR3 length: 12
V gene: TRBV7-2
clone size: -
D gene: -
J gene: TRBJ1-1
CDR3 DNA: TGTGCCAGCAGCTCCATGAACACTGAAGCTTTCTTT
CDR3 protein: CASSSMNTEAFF

CDR3 length: 14
V gene: TRBV10-1
clone size: -
D gene: TRBD2
J gene: TRBJ2-3
CDR3 DNA: TGCGCCAGCAGCGTAGCGGGCAGCACAGATACGCAGTATTTT
CDR3 protein: CASSVAGSTDTQYF

CDR3 length: 12
V gene: TRBV28
clone size: -
D gene: -
J gene: TRBJ2-3
CDR3 DNA: TGTGCCAGCATCTCTAGCACAGATACGCAGTATTTT
CDR3 protein: CASISSTDTQYF

CDR3 length: 15
V gene: TRBV11-2
clone size: -
D gene: -
J gene: TRBJ1-6
CDR3 DNA: TGTGCCAGCAGCCTACAACAGGGCTGGACCTCACCCCTCCACTTT
CDR3 protein: CASSLQQGWTSPLHF

CDR3 length: 11
V gene: TRBV10-3
clone size: -
D gene: -
J gene: TRBJ1-1
CDR3 DNA: TGTGCCATCAGTGAAAAGAGTGAAGCTTTCTTT
CDR3 protein: CAISEKSEAFF

CDR3 length: 16
V gene: TRBV3-1/TRBV3-2
clone size: once
D gene: -
J gene: TRBJ2-4
CDR3 DNA: TGTGCCAGCAGCCCCGGGACACAGATAGCCAAAAACATTCAGTACTTC
CDR3 protein: CASSPGTQIAKNIQYF

CDR3 length: 14
V gene: TRBV7-3
clone size: -
D gene: -
J gene: TRBJ2-7
CDR3 DNA: TGTGCCAGCAGCAGTTGGGAAGGGGCTGAGGAGCAGTACTTC
CDR3 protein: CASSSWEGAEEQYF

CDR3 length: 13
V gene: TRBV12-3/TRBV12-4
clone size: -
D gene: -
J gene: TRBJ1-1
CDR3 DNA: TGTGCCAGCAGAAGGGACACCGACACTGAAGCTTTCTTT
CDR3 protein: CASRRDTDTEAFF

CDR3 length: 13
V gene: TRBV19
clone size: -
D gene: -
J gene: TRBJ1-2
CDR3 DNA: TGTGCCAGTAGTATTGCAGATAACTATGGCTACACCTTC
CDR3 protein: CASSIADNYGYTF

CDR3 length: 15
V gene: TRBV7-8
clone size: -
D gene: TRBD2
J gene: TRBJ2-7
CDR3 DNA: TGTGCCAGCAGCTTCGGACTAGCGGGGGCCTACGAGCAGTACTTC
CDR3 protein: CASSFGLAGAYEQYF

CDR3 length: 14
V gene: TRBV7-2
clone size: -
D gene: -
J gene: TRBJ2-7
CDR3 DNA: TGTGCCAGCAGCCCCCATCCCGACAGTCACGAGCAGTACTTC
CDR3 protein: CASSPHPDSHEQYF

CDR3 length: 14
V gene: TRBV28
clone size: -
D gene: -
J gene: TRBJ2-4
CDR3 DNA: TGTGCCAGCAGTTTAACAGGGTCCAAAAACATTCAGTACTTC
CDR3 protein: CASSLTGSKNIQYF

CDR3 length: 14
V gene: TRBV10-3
clone size: -
D gene: TRBD1
J gene: TRBJ1-1
CDR3 DNA: TGTGCCATCAGTGTGGACAGGGGGAACACTGAAGCTTTCTTT
CDR3 protein: CAISVDRGNTEAFF

CDR3 length: 13
V gene: TRBV18
clone size: -
D gene: -
J gene: TRBJ1-1
CDR3 DNA: TGTGCCAGCTCACCAGGAGGGGGGGCTGAAGCTTTCTTT
CDR3 protein: CASSPGGGAEAFF

CDR3 length: 15
V gene: TRBV18
clone size: -
D gene: TRBD1
J gene: TRBJ2-5
CDR3 DNA: TGTGCCAGCTCAGCGACAACAGGGGTTCGGGAGACCCAGTACTTC
CDR3 protein: CASSATTGVRETQYF

CDR3 length: 14
V gene: TRBV27
clone size: -
D gene: -
J gene: TRBJ1-1
CDR3 DNA: TGTGCCAGCCCGGCGCTACAGGGTTACACTGAAGCTTTCTTT
CDR3 protein: CASPALQGYTEAFF

CDR3 length: 14
V gene: TRBV24-1
clone size: -
D gene: -
J gene: TRBJ1-2
CDR3 DNA: TGTGCCACCAGTGACTCTGTCGAGGGGGTTGGCTACACCTTC
CDR3 protein: CATSDSVEGVGYTF

CDR3 length: 12
V gene: TRBV11-2
clone size: -
D gene: TRBD1
J gene: TRBJ2-7
CDR3 DNA: TGTGCCAGCAGCTTCGACAGGGTTGAGCAGTACTTC
CDR3 protein: CASSFDRVEQYF

CDR3 length: 14
V gene: TRBV13
clone size: many
D gene: TRBD2
J gene: TRBJ2-1
CDR3 DNA: TGTGCCAGCAGCTTAGGTACGGGGGGGCGGGAGCAGTTCTTC
CDR3 protein: CASSLGTGGREQFF

CDR3 length: 17
V gene: TRBV11-3
clone size: -
D gene: -
J gene: TRBJ2-2
CDR3 DNA: TGTGCCAGCAGCTCCGCCGGACAGAAAGAGAACACCGGGGAGCTGTTTTTT
CDR3 protein: CASSSAGQKENTGELFF

CDR3 length: 13
V gene: TRBV3-1/TRBV3-2
clone size: -
D gene: -
J gene: TRBJ1-2
CDR3 DNA: TGTGCCAGCAGCCGCGGACAGAACTATGGCTACACCTTC
CDR3 protein: CASSRGQNYGYTF

CDR3 length: 13
V gene: TRBV6-5
clone size: -
D gene: TRBD1
J gene: TRBJ1-4
CDR3 DNA: TGTGCCAGCAGGGACAGGGAGAGTGAAAAACTGTTTTTT
CDR3 protein: CASRDRESEKLFF

CDR3 length: 12
V gene: TRBV7-9
clone size: once
D gene: -
J gene: TRBJ1-1
CDR3 DNA: TGTGCCAGCAGCAGCAGGGGAACTGAAGCTTTCTTT
CDR3 protein: CASSSRGTEAFF